These 25 T cell receptor beta chains share one sample of origin, sequenced in a study of T cells in women clearing cervical HPV infection. Generated by immunoSEQ multiplex PCR, the TCRdb table keeps only in-frame clones and is missing some. The sample has about 30,000 clones. Sequenced material: blood buffy coat. The receptors originated from a woman between 18 and 70 years old with a cervical HPV16 infection that either progressed to CIN3+ or cleared (not recorded which).

To note about this clone: The read ends 3 residues shy of where the CDR3 ends; the end is completed using the germline J gene. The rearrangement uses TRBV9 and TRBJ2-1, with no clear D. Germline assignment: CDR1 SGDLS and CDR2 YYNGEE. The CDR3 contains 15 residues. V was pared by 0 bases and J by 0 bases, with 7 bases between. The CDR3 protein is CASSVGLGSYNEQFF. The sequenced part of the CDR3 DNA is TGTGCCAGCAGCGTAGGCCTAGGCTCCTACAATGAG.

To note about this clone: The read terminates 3 residues before the CDR3 end, so the remaining end is supplied by the germline J gene. The chain joins TRBV5-6 to TRBJ1-1; D perhaps matches TRBD1 (5 bases). Trimming shortened V by 4 bases and J by 3 bases, and 13 bases separated the two germline ends. The length of the CDR3 is 14 residues. Germline loops: CDR1 SGHDT, CDR2 YYEEEE. The CDR3 bases that were read are TGTGCCAGCAGCCTAACGTCAGGGTACACTGAA. Amino acid sequence: CASSLTSGYTE. The whole CDR3 protein reads CASSLTSGYTEAFF.

For this clone: The CDR3 end is not reached by the read, which stops 3 residues before it; the germline J gene fills it in. The V call is TRBV5-1, the J call TRBJ2-1, with a tentative D call TRBD1 (5 bases). The CDR3 is 15 residues long. V lost 3 bases and J lost 3, with 13 bases in between. In germline, CDR1 is SGHRS, CDR2 YFSETQ. The CDR3 sequence is CASSSTGPNYNEQFF. The DNA read from the CDR3 is TGCGCCAGCAGCTCAACAGGACCAAACTACAATGAG.

On this clone: The read ends 3 residues early relative to the CDR3; the germline J gene fills the gap. The J gene is TRBJ1-5, the V gene TRBV12-3 or TRBV12-4; 7 bases line up with TRBD1. The CDR3 loop spans 15 amino acids. V was clipped by 2 bases and J by 3 bases; unmatched bases: 4. The CDR3 DNA, read in part, is TGTGCCAGCAGTTTAATGGGACAGCCCAATCAGCCC. It encodes CASSLMGQPNQP. The CDR3, in full, reads CASSLMGQPNQPQHF.

Worth noting for this clone: The read finishes 3 residues shy of the CDR3 end, and the germline J gene is used to complete it. This chain joins TRBV5-5 and TRBJ1-2; no firm D call. The CDR3 contains 15 residues. V was trimmed by 3 bases and J by 0 bases, leaving 12 bases between them. CDR1 is SGHKS and CDR2 is YYEKEE in the germline V gene (reference sequence). The sequenced part of the CDR3 DNA is TGTGCCAGCAGCTCCCGCCCGGCGGCTAACTATGGC. Protein: CASSSRPAANYG. The CDR3 as a whole reads CASSSRPAANYGYTF. The entire variable domain, with the rest obtained from reference TRBV5-5 and TRBJ1-2, is as follows: DAGVTQSPTHLIKTRGQQVTLRCSPISGHKSVSWYQQVLGQGPQFIFQYYEKEERGRGNFPDRFSARQFPNYSSELNVNALLLGDSALYLCASSSRPAANYGYTFGSGTRLTVV.

As regards this clone: Read coverage stops 3 residues before the CDR3 terminus; the germline J gene supplies the remainder. J is TRBJ2-5 and V is TRBV7-8; 13 positions match TRBD2. The germline V gene has CDR1 SGHVS and CDR2 FQNEAQ. V lost 5 bases to trimming and J lost 4 bases; unmatched junction nucleotides: 7. The CDR3 is 16 amino acids. CDR3: CASSPGTSGAPETQYF. Partial CDR3 DNA: TGTGCCAGCAGCCCCGGGACTAGCGGGGCCCCAGAGACC.

Points on this clone: With the read ending 3 residues before the CDR3 end, the germline J gene is used to fill in that end. V is TRBV7-3 and J is TRBJ2-6, with D possibly matching TRBD2 (7 bases). This CDR3 has 15 residues. Trimming cost V 8 bases and J 0 bases, with 11 bases left between them. The germline gives CDR1 SGHTA, CDR2 FQGTGA. CDR3 bases read: TGTGCCAGCGGCCGGGGGGCCTCTGGGGCCAACGTC. It is translated as CASGRGASGANV. The whole CDR3 protein is CASGRGASGANVLTF.

With respect to this clone: The sequence runs out 3 residues before the end of the CDR3; the remainder is reconstructed from the germline J gene. The chain joins TRBV2 to TRBJ1-1; unclear D gene. The CDR3 covers 11 residues. Looked up from germline, CDR1 is SNHLY and CDR2 is FYNNEI. The sequenced part of the CDR3 DNA is TGTGCCAGCAGTGATGGTTACGGA. This codes for CASSDGYG. The whole CDR3 sequence is CASSDGYGAFF.

Turning to this clone: Read coverage stops 3 residues before the CDR3 terminus; the germline J gene supplies the remainder. The J gene is TRBJ2-7, the V gene TRBV2; a possible D gene is TRBD1 (5 bases). The length of the CDR3 is 12 residues. The germline gives CDR1 SNHLY, CDR2 FYNNEI. Trimming took off 4 bases at V and 4 bases at J, with 8 bases between the two ends. The CDR3 is CASSADTYEQYF. The sequenced part of the CDR3 DNA is TGTGCCAGCAGTGCGGACACGTACGAG.

Remarks on this clone: The read ends 3 residues before the CDR3 terminus; that terminus is restored from the germline J gene. The genes are TRBV5-1 and TRBJ1-2; 7 positions match TRBD1. CDR3 length equals 14 residues. Germline CDR1 SGHRS, CDR2 YFSETQ. The CDR3: CASSLAETGPGYTF. The sequenced part of the CDR3 DNA is TGCGCCAGCAGCTTGGCCGAGACAGGGCCCGGC.

Turning to this clone: The CDR3 end falls 3 residues outside the read, so it is completed with the germline J gene. V is TRBV10-2 and J is TRBJ1-5; 8 nucleotides line up with TRBD1. The CDR3 is made up of 15 amino acids. The germline gives CDR1 WSHSY, CDR2 SAAADI. Trimming at V came to 6 bases and at J to 7 bases, leaving 11 bases not matched to a gene. Incomplete CDR3 DNA: TGCGCCAGCAGAACAGGGACAGGCGGTGACCAGCCC. Encoded protein: CASRTGTGGDQP. The CDR3 in full is CASRTGTGGDQPQHF.

The CDR3 bases that were read are TGTGCCAGCAGCCCCTCCGGACAGAACTACAATGAG. As protein: CASSPSGQNYNE. The full CDR3 protein is CASSPSGQNYNEQFF. The genes are TRBV7-3 and TRBJ2-1; a possible D gene is TRBD1 (6 bases). The CDR3 extends 3 residues past the end of the read, so its final part is completed from the germline J gene. The germline V and J ends were trimmed by 5 bases and 3 bases, with 14 bases remaining between them. The CDR3 consists of 15 residues. Germline V CDR1 and CDR2: SGHTA, FQGTGA. Full variable domain (missing parts from reference TRBV7-3 and TRBJ2-1): GAGVSQTPSNKVTEKGKYVELRCDPISGHTALYWYRQSLGQGPEFLIYFQGTGAADDSGLPNDRFFAVRPEGSVSTLKIQRTERGDSAVYLCASSPSGQNYNEQFFGPGTRLTVL.

Comments on this clone: The read is 3 residues too short to cover the CDR3 end, so that end is filled in from the germline J gene. J is TRBJ2-1 and V is TRBV18; tentatively, D is TRBD2 (5 bases). Deletions cut 2 bases from V and 7 bases from J, with 12 bases between. Germline V CDR1 and CDR2: KGHSH, LQKENI. The CDR3 totals 14 residues. CDR3 DNA (partial): TGTGCCAGCTCACCATTCGGCCGGGGAAATGAG. It specifies CASSPFGRGNE. The entire CDR3 reads CASSPFGRGNEQFF.

Concerning this clone: The observed sequence ends 3 residues before the CDR3 terminus, with the missing tail filled in from the germline J gene. The chain recombines TRBV5-1 with TRBJ1-4; D is perhaps TRBD1 (6 bases). Trimming left V 4 bases short and J 7 bases short, with 14 bases between. The CDR3 is 14 amino acids. The germline V gene has CDR1 SGHRS and CDR2 YFSETQ. The CDR3 here is CASSLQGQGEKLFF. The DNA read from the CDR3 is TGCGCCAGCAGCCTACAGGGTCAGGGTGAAAAA. The full variable domain, completed using reference TRBV5-1 and TRBJ1-4, is KAGVTQTPRYLIKTRGQQVTLSCSPISGHRSVSWYQQTPGQGLQFLFEYFSETQRNKGNFPGRFSGRQFSNSRSEMNVSTLELGDSALYLCASSLQGQGEKLFFGSGTQLSVL.

Details on this clone: The DNA ends 3 residues before the CDR3 does, and the rest of the CDR3 is filled in from the germline J gene. The chain is built from TRBV20-1 and TRBJ2-1, with TRBD2 matching over 12 bases. Germline V gene lookup returns CDR1 DFQATT and CDR2 SNEGSKA (reference sequence). The CDR3 spans 14 residues. J was trimmed by 5 bases and V by 6 bases; bases with no gene match: 5. The CDR3 loop reads CSARLAGANNEQFF. The covered CDR3 bases are TGCAGTGCCAGACTAGCGGGGGCCAACAATGAG.

The sequenced CDR3 bases are TGCAGTGCCCCGGGAGGTAGCGGGGGGTCCAATGAG. Encoded protein: CSAPGGSGGSNE. The CDR3, in full, reads CSAPGGSGGSNEQFF. The V gene is TRBV20-1, the J gene TRBJ2-1; TRBD2 agrees at 10 bases. The CDR3 goes on 3 residues after the read ends, and that part is filled in from the germline J gene. CDR1 is DFQATT and CDR2 is SNEGSKA in the germline V gene (reference sequence). The CDR3 has 15 amino acids. V gave up 6 bases and J gave up 6 bases; unmatched junction bases: 11.

Concerning this clone itself: Coverage ceases 3 residues before the CDR3 finishes, and the germline J gene fills in the end. V usage is TRBV2 and J usage is TRBJ1-2; D is uncertain. V shed 0 bases and J shed 5 bases, with 7 bases lying between them. Germline lookup yields CDR1 SNHLY and CDR2 FYNNEI. This CDR3 comprises 13 residues. CDR3 residues: CASSEAGQYGYTF. The sequenced part of the CDR3 DNA is TGTGCCAGCAGTGAAGCAGGGCAGTATGGC.

A note on this clone: The read terminates 3 residues before the CDR3 end, so the remaining end is supplied by the germline J gene. The rearrangement links TRBV19 to TRBJ2-2; 10 nucleotides line up with TRBD1. Per the germline V gene, CDR1 is LNHDA and CDR2 is SQIVND (reference sequence). Trimming took 5 bases from V and 4 from J; bases not matched to a gene: 7. The CDR3 runs to 16 residues. The CDR3 region is CASSFQGTGVTGELFF. The covered CDR3 bases are TGTGCCAGTAGTTTTCAGGGGACAGGGGTCACCGGGGAG. Based on the CDR3 plus reference TRBV19 and TRBJ2-2, the full variable domain is DGGITQSPKYLFRKEGQNVTLSCEQNLNHDAMYWYRQDPGQGLRLIYYSQIVNDFQKGDIAEGYSVSREKKESFPLTVTSAQKNPTAFYLCASSFQGTGVTGELFFGEGSRLTVL.

Concerning this clone itself: At one end, the junction sequence differs from germline, possibly due to a read error. Read data end 3 residues before the CDR3 end; the end is taken from the germline J gene. The chain uses TRBV19 and TRBJ1-2, with 7 bases aligning to TRBD1. Germline V CDR1 and CDR2: LNHDA, SQIVND (reference sequence). The CDR3 has 13 residues. Incomplete CDR3 DNA: TGTGCCAGTAGCCCGGGACAGAATTATGAC. Protein product: CASSPGQNYD. The full CDR3 protein reads CASSPGQNYDYTF.

To note about this clone: The read terminates 3 residues ahead of where the CDR3 ends, so the germline J gene completes it. This sequence joins TRBV20-1 and TRBJ2-1; no firm D call. Per germline, CDR1 DFQATT and CDR2 SNEGSKA (reference sequence). Trimming cost V 0 bases and J 3 bases, with 6 bases left between them. This CDR3 is 13 amino acids long. The part of the CDR3 DNA that was read is TGCAGTGCTAGAGATTCCTACTACAATGAG. This gives the protein CSARDSYYNE. The whole CDR3 is CSARDSYYNEQFF.

On this clone itself: The read ends 3 residues shy of where the CDR3 ends; the end is completed using the germline J gene. This chain joins TRBV20-1 and TRBJ2-7, with 10 bases identical to TRBD2. This CDR3 has 15 amino acids. Germline V gene data show CDR1 as DFQATT and CDR2 as SNEGSKA (reference sequence). Losses at the gene ends were 6 bases for V and 0 bases for J; bases not matched to a gene: 8. CDR3 bases read: TGCAGTGCCCCAACTAGCGGGGCGCTCTCCTACGAG. Amino acids: CSAPTSGALSYE. The full CDR3 protein is CSAPTSGALSYEQYF.

On this clone itself: The CDR3 end falls 3 residues outside the read, so it is completed with the germline J gene. The chain recombines TRBV29-1 with TRBJ1-2; 12 bases agree with TRBD1. The germline V gene has CDR1 SQVTM and CDR2 ANQGSEA. The CDR3 is made up of 15 amino acids. The J segment lost 1 base and the V segment lost 4 bases, leaving 4 bases of the junction unmatched. The CDR3 loop reads CSVGGTGGDNYGYTF. The sequenced CDR3 bases are TGCAGCGTTGGAGGGACAGGGGGCGATAACTATGGC.

A remark on this clone: The read stops 3 residues short of the end of the CDR3; the missing end is completed from the germline J gene. The rearrangement links TRBV7-2 to TRBJ2-7, with D possibly matching TRBD1 (5 bases). Germline values: CDR1 SGHTA, CDR2 FQGNSA. The CDR3 has 13 amino acids. V was trimmed by 3 bases and J by 4 bases, leaving 10 bases between them. The CDR3 loop is CASSLDMTYEQYF. The DNA read from the CDR3 is TGTGCCAGCAGCTTGGACATGACATACGAG.

Worth noting for this clone: The read ends 3 residues before the CDR3 terminus; that terminus is restored from the germline J gene. This rearrangement joins TRBV7-9 to TRBJ1-2, with TRBD1 matching 11 bases. Germline values: CDR1 SEHNR, CDR2 FQNEAQ (reference sequence). This CDR3 spans 15 amino acids. The ends lost 2 bases at V and 4 bases at J; junction bases unmatched: 3. The CDR3 sequence is CASSLSGTGGYGYTF. CDR3 bases read: TGTGCCAGCAGCTTAAGCGGGACAGGGGGCTATGGC.

Concerning this clone: The read terminates 3 residues before the CDR3 end, so the remaining end is supplied by the germline J gene. This chain uses TRBV2 with TRBJ1-1, with 10 positions matching TRBD1. CDR1 and CDR2 (germline): SNHLY, FYNNEI. V lost 9 bases and J lost 0; bases outside the gene matches: 1. The CDR3 sequence is 13 residues long. CDR3 residues: CASGTGVNTEAFF. Partial CDR3 DNA: TGTGCCAGTGGGACAGGGGTGAACACTGAA. The variable domain in full, with the rest retrieved from reference TRBV2 and TRBJ1-1, is EPEVTQTPSHQVTQMGQEVILRCVPISNHLYFYWYRQILGQKVEFLVSFYNNEISEKSEIFDDQFSVERPDGSNFTLKIRSTKLEDSAMYFCASGTGVNTEAFFGQGTRLTVV.